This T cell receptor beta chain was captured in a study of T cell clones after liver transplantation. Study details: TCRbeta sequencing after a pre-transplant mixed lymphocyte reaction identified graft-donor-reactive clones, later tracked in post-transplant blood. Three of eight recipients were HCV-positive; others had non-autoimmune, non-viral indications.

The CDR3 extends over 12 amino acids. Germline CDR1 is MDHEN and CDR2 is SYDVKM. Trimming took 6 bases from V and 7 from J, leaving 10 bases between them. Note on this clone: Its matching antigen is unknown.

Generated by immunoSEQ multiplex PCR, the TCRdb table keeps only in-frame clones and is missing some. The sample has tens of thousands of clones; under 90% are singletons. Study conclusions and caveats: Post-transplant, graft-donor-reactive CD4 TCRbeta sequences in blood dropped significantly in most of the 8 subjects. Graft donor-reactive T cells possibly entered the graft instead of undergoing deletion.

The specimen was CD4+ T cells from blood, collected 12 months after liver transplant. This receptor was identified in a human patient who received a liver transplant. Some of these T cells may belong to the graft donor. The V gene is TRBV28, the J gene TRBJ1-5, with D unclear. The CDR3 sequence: CASSYTGQPQHF. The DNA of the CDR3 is TGTGCCAGCAGCTACACGGGGCAGCCCCAGCATTTT.